This T cell receptor (beta chain) was identified in a study of technical replicates of blood from a handful of donors. This CDR3 region has 16 residues. V lost 7 bases, J lost 2 bases, and 14 bases stayed unmatched. Looked up from germline, CDR1 is MNHEY and CDR2 is SMNVEV (reference sequence). Clones were sequenced by immunoSEQ multiplex PCR, and TCRdb holds only the in-frame ones, with some missing. The sample lists 85,000 to 100,000 clones; about 94% were seen once. This sequence originates from a human donor in good health. The chain recombines TRBV27 with TRBJ2-7, with TRBD1 identical over 7 bases. Sequencing used T cells isolated from PBMCs. In DNA form, the CDR3 reads TGTGCCAGCAAAATCGGCGCCGGGACAGTTCCCTACGAGCAGTACTTC. Its translation is CASKIGAGTVPYEQYF.